This record covers a single TCR beta chain. The data belong to a study of T-cell reconstitution after alpha-beta-depleted transplantation in children. Molecular barcoding with unique molecular identifiers was used for the TCRbeta library. TCRdb called the PCR reads again in MiXCR, with one record for every CDR3 protein. The sample lists about 240,000 distinct CDR3 sequences; about 12% were seen once. The CDR3 is 14 amino acids. Germline V gene data show CDR1 as DFQATT and CDR2 as SNEGSKA (reference sequence). V dropped 1 base and J dropped 6; count of bases not matched to a gene: 4. This TCR was recovered from a human donor who donated a stem cell graft to a child with acute lymphoblastic leukemia. This specimen consisted of PBMCs from the stem cell graft donor, obtained from the stem cell graft. The V gene is TRBV20-1, the J gene TRBJ2-3; 10 bases fit TRBD2. The CDR3 reads CSARAPSGSDTQYF. In DNA form, the CDR3 reads TGCAGTGCTAGAGCTCCTAGCGGGAGCGATACGCAGTATTTT.